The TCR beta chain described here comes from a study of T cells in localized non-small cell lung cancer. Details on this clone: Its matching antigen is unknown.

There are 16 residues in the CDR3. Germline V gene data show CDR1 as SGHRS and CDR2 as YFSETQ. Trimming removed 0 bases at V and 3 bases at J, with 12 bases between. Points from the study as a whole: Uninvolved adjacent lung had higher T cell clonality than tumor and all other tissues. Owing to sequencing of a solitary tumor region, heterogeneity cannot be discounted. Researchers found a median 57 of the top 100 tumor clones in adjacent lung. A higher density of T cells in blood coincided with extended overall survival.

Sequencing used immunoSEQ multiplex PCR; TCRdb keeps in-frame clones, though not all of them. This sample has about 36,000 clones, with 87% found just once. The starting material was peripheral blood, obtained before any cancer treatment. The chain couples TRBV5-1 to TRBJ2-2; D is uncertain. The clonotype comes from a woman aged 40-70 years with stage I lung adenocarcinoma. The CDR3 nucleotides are TGCGCCAGCAGCTTGGTTGGGGAAGTGGACACCGGGGAGCTGTTTTTT. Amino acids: CASSLVGEVDTGELFF. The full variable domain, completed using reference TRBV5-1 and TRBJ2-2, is KAGVTQTPRYLIKTRGQQVTLSCSPISGHRSVSWYQQTPGQGLQFLFEYFSETQRNKGNFPGRFSGRQFSNSRSEMNVSTLELGDSALYLCASSLVGEVDTGELFFGEGSRLTVL.